The 8 T cell receptor beta chains in this list originate from one sample, sequenced in a study of response to subunit inactivated influenza vaccine. MiXCR, run by TCRdb on the RT-PCR reads, gives a single entry per CDR3 protein. In the table there are approximately 500,000 distinct CDR3 sequences, roughly 23% of which are singletons. A further study also used this sample, focusing on T cells expressing NK-cell markers. That report notes: Libraries used 5'RACE template switching adding universal primer site and UMIs.

The source was CD4+ T cells sorted from PBMCs, collected 11 to 12 days after vaccination. The receptors come from a man aged 45 to 65 who received an inactivated influenza vaccine.

V and J are TRBV12-3 or TRBV12-4 and TRBJ2-5; TRBD2 might be the D (7 bases). This CDR3 is built from 14 residues. V was trimmed by 6 bases and J by 4 bases, leaving 15 bases between them. DNA of the CDR3: TGTGCCAGCAGCCTTCTAGGGGGGGCAGAGACCCAGTACTTC. Translated: CASSLLGGAETQYF.

The J gene is TRBJ1-5, the V gene TRBV12-3 or TRBV12-4; 9 nucleotides align to TRBD1. This CDR3 contains 16 residues. The V segment lost 7 bases and the J segment 4 bases; nucleotides outside the gene matches: 11. The CDR3, as DNA: TGTGCCAGCACCAGGACAGGGGAAGTCGGTAATCAGCCCCAGCATTTT. It is translated as CASTRTGEVGNQPQHF.

The chain links TRBV11-2 to TRBJ1-3; possibly TRBD1 for D (5 bases). Germline CDR1 and CDR2: SGHAT and FQNNGV. This CDR3 has 17 residues. The germline V and J ends were trimmed by 4 bases and 0 bases, with 16 bases remaining between them. DNA of the CDR3: TGTGCCAGCAGCTCTAGACAGCATTCGAGCTCTGGAAACACCATATATTTT. This translates into CASSSRQHSSSGNTIYF.

V is TRBV30 and J is TRBJ1-2; D possibly corresponds to TRBD1 (5 bases). CDR1 is GTSNPN and CDR2 is SVGIG in the germline V gene (reference sequence). The CDR3 contains 14 residues. V was clipped by 2 bases and J by 0 bases, with 10 bases between them. The CDR3 nucleotides are TGTGCCTGGAGTCACGGGGGAGCTAACTATGGCTACACCTTC. This codes for CAWSHGGANYGYTF.

This chain joins TRBV15 and TRBJ1-1; D gene ambiguous. The CDR3 is 15 residues long. V was cut by 0 bases and J by 1 base, with 9 bases left in between. Germline assignment: CDR1 LNHNV and CDR2 YYDKDF (reference sequence). This CDR3 reads CATSRDRVGNTEAFF. The CDR3 DNA is TGTGCCACCAGCAGAGATAGGGTCGGGAACACTGAAGCTTTCTTT. The variable domain in full, with the rest retrieved from reference TRBV15 and TRBJ1-1, is DAMVIQNPRYQVTQFGKPVTLSCSQTLNHNVMYWYQQKSSQAPKLLFHYYDKDFNNEADTPDNFQSRRPNTSFCFLDIRSPGLGDTAMYLCATSRDRVGNTEAFFGQGTRLTVV.

CDR3 in DNA: TGCAGTGCTAGCGGGACAGGGGACTACGAGCAGTACTTC. It codes for CSASGTGDYEQYF. The gene calls are TRBV20-1 and TRBJ2-7; 10 nucleotides match TRBD1. This CDR3 is 13 amino acids long. The germline CDR1 and CDR2 sequences are DFQATT and SNEGSKA (reference sequence). V lost 3 bases, J lost 3 bases, and 2 bases stayed unmatched.

The genes are TRBV6-1 and TRBJ1-5; D gene unclear. Germline values: CDR1 MNHNS, CDR2 SASEGT. This CDR3 has 14 residues. V was trimmed by 8 bases and J by 4 bases, leaving 15 bases between them. This CDR3 is CASDRTSGNQPQHF. CDR3 DNA sequence: TGTGCCAGCGATCGGACTTCTGGAAATCAGCCCCAGCATTTT.

The gene calls are TRBV10-3 and TRBJ1-2; 8 bases match TRBD1. The CDR3 has 13 residues. CDR1 is ENHRY and CDR2 is SYGVKD in the germline V gene. The trim removed 11 bases at V and 1 base at J, leaving 6 bases unmatched. The CDR3 DNA reads TGTGCCGCTTCCGACAGGGGTAACTATGGCTACACCTTC. Translated: CAASDRGNYGYTF.